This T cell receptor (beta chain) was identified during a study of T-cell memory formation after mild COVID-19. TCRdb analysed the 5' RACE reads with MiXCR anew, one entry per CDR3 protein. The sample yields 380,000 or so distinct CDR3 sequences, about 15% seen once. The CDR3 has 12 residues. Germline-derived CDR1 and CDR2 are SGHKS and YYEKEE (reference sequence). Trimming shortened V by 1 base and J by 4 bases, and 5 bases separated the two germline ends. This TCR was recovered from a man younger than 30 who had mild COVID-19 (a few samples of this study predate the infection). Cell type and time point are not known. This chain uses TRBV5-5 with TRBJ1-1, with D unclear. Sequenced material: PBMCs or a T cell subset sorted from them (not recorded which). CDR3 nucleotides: TGTGCCAGCAGCTTGCTCCCCACTGAAGCTTTCTTT. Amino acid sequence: CASSLLPTEAFF.